This TCR beta chain emerged from a study of PD-1 blockade in mismatch repair-deficient tumors (TCRdb year 2017). For the study in its entirety: Between September 2013 and late 2016, the trial enrolled roughly 86 consecutive patients with approximately 12 types of mismatch repair-deficient cancer, all of whom had received prior treatment and were progressing. Tumor-associated T cell clones were tracked in the peripheral blood of patients responding to PD-1 blockade by deep sequencing of TCR CDR3 regions.

The protocol used for the library was the immunoSEQ multiplex PCR assay. TCRdb limited this immuneACCESS table to in-frame rearrangements with V and J called. A share of clones is missing; checked studies link under half to unresolved V genes, and the rest is unexplained. The sample yields over 75,000 clones; 81% were counted once. The top ten hold just over 2.5% of the sample. With regard to this clone: The antigen it binds to is not known. It has no much larger one-base neighbor in the sample; base qualities were not kept.

What the work shows at the level of the full study, not this receptor alone: Tumor-resident clones, often undetectable in blood before treatment, expanded rapidly after pembrolizumab and then contracted, generally before radiologic responses.

The sample's time point label is to be understood as: peripheral blood 12 weeks after first pembrolizumab dose. Mismatch repair deficiency was established in every enrolled patient by polymerase chain reaction or immunohistochemistry. A few patients who responded to pembrolizumab therapy underwent TCR sequencing. The phase II trial prospectively tested pembrolizumab PD-1 blockade in advanced mismatch repair-deficient cancers regardless of tissue of origin. Peripheral blood T cell samples were collected serially, before PD-1 blockade began and at several time points afterward. Blood sampling times were reported as weeks after the first pembrolizumab dose. V was cut back by 5 bases and J by 2 bases, leaving a gap of 10 bases between them. Spanning cysteine to phenylalanine, the CDR3 consists of 13 amino acids. Only the CDR3 DNA is retained, 39 bases long and in frame from the first base. The germline V gene (reference sequence) gives CDR1 as SGHAT and CDR2 as FQDESV.

The rearranged chain carries TRBV11-1 and TRBJ2-7; a tentative D call is TRBD2 (5 bases match). Sequencing used peripheral blood, obtained 12 weeks after starting pembrolizumab. This TCR derives from an adult with mismatch repair-deficient cancer. The CDR3 protein sequence reads: CASSQVGAYEQYF. Here is the DNA: TGTGCCAGCAGCCAGGTGGGAGCCTACGAGCAGTACTTC. With the rest looked up from the reference TRBV11-1 and TRBJ2-7 genes rather than sequenced, the full variable domain is EAEVAQSPRYKITEKSQAVAFWCDPISGHATLYWYRQILGQGPELLVQFQDESVVDDSQLPKDRFSAERLKGVDSTLKIQPAELGDSAMYLCASSQVGAYEQYFGPGTRLTVT.